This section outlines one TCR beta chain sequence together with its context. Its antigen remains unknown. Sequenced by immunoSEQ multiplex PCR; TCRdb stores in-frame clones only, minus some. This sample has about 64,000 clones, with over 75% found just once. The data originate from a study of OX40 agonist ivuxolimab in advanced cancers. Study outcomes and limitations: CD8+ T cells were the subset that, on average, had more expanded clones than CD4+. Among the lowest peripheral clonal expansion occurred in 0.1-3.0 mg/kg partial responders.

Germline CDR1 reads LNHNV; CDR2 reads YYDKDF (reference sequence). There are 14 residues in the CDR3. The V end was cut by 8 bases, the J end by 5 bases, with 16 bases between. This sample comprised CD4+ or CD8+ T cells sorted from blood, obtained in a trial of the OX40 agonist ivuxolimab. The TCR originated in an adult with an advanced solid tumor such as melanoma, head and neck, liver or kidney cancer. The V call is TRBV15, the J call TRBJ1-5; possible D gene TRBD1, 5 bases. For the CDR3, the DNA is TGTGCCACCGGGGATCGGGGCGGGGATCAGCCCCAGCATTTT. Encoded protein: CATGDRGGDQPQHF.